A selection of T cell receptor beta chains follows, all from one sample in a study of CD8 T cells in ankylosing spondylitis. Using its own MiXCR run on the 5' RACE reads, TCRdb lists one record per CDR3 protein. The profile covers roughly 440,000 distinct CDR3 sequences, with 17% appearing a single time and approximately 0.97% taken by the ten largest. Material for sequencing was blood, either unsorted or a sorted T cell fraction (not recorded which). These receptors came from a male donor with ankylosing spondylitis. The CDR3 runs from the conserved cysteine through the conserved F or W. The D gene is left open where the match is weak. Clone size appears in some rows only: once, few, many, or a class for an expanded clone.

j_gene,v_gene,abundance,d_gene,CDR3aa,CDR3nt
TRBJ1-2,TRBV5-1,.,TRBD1,CASSRQKLDRSSGYTF,TGCGCCAGCAGCCGACAGAAACTGGACAGGAGCAGTGGCTACACCTTC
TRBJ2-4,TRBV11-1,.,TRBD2,CASSSSGTSGLLAKNIQYF,TGTGCCAGCAGCTCGTCCGGGACTAGCGGATTACTAGCCAAAAACATTCAGTACTTC
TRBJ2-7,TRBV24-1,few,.,CATSDSNGDNSYEQYF,TGTGCCACCAGTGACTCTAACGGCGACAACTCCTACGAGCAGTACTTC
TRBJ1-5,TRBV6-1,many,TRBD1,CASSEGTGSSNQPQHF,TGTGCCAGCAGTGAGGGGACAGGGAGCAGCAATCAGCCCCAGCATTTT
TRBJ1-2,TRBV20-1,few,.,CSARPGQFNYGYTF,TGCAGTGCTAGACCTGGACAGTTCAACTATGGCTACACCTTC
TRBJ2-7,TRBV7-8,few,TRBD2,CASSLKRGAAYEQYF,TGTGCCAGCAGCTTAAAGCGGGGGGCCGCCTACGAGCAGTACTTC
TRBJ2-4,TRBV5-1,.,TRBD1,CASSSRQGSNIQYF,TGCGCCAGCAGCTCCCGACAGGGTTCTAACATTCAGTACTTC
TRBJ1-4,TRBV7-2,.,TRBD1,CASSPTGTGAEKLFF,TGTGCCAGCAGCCCAACCGGGACAGGGGCTGAAAAACTGTTTTTT
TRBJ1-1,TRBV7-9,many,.,CASSLRDRYTEAFF,TGTGCCAGCAGCTTACGAGACCGTTACACTGAAGCTTTCTTT
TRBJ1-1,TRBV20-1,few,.,CSARVSRGGTTEAFF,TGCAGTGCTAGAGTTTCTCGAGGGGGAACCACTGAAGCTTTCTTT
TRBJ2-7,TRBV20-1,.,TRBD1,CSAILGQGSYEQYF,TGCAGTGCTATCCTAGGACAGGGTTCCTACGAGCAGTACTTC
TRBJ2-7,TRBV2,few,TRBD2,CASSDGGPGLAGSLLRYEQYF,TGTGCCAGCAGTGATGGGGGCCCGGGACTAGCGGGAAGTCTCCTACGCTACGAGCAGTACTTC
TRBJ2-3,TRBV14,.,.,CASSQDSAADTQYF,TGTGCCAGCAGCCAAGATTCGGCGGCAGATACGCAGTATTTT
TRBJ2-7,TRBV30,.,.,CAWTQDSYEQYF,TGTGCCTGGACCCAGGACTCCTACGAGCAGTACTTC
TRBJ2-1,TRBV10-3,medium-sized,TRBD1,CAISAWTGHNEQFF,TGTGCCATCAGTGCCTGGACAGGACACAATGAGCAGTTCTTC
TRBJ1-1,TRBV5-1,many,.,CASSSTGRANTEAFF,TGCGCCAGCAGCTCGACAGGACGGGCGAACACTGAAGCTTTCTTT
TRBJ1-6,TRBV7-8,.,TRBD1,CASSLGTGGVEPLHF,TGTGCCAGCAGCTTGGGGACAGGGGGCGTAGAACCCCTCCACTTT
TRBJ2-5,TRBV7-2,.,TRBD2,CASSSSSGGETQYF,TGTGCCAGCAGCTCCTCTAGCGGTGGGGAGACCCAGTACTTC
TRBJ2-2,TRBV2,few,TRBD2,CASSDVGGDTGELFF,TGTGCCAGCAGTGACGTTGGGGGGGACACCGGGGAGCTGTTTTTT
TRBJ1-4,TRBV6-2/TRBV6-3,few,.,CASSYAGAATNEKLFF,TGTGCCAGCAGTTACGCTGGGGCCGCAACTAATGAAAAACTGTTTTTT
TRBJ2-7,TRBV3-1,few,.,CASSRRGSYEQYF,TGTGCCAGCAGCCGTCGGGGCTCCTACGAGCAGTACTTC
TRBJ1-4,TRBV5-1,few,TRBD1,CASSLTGAAEKLFF,TGCGCCAGCAGCTTAACAGGGGCTGCTGAAAAACTGTTTTTT